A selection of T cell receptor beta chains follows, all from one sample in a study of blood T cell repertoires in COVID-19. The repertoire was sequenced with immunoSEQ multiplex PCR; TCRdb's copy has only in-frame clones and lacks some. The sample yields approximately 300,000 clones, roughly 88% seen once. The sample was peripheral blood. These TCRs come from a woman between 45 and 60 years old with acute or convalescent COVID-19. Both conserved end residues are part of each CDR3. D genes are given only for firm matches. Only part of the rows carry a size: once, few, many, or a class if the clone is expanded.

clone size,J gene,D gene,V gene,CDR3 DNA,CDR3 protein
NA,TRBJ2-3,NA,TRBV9,TGTGCCAGCACACATACGGGATCGACAGATACGCAGTATTTT,CASTHTGSTDTQYF
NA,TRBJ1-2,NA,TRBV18,TGTGCCAGCTCACCGGATTTACCGGGACTTCGTGATTTTAACTATGGCTACACCTTC,CASSPDLPGLRDFNYGYTF
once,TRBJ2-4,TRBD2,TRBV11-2,TGTGCCAGCAGCCTAGGGGCGGGAGGGGGACTAGCCAAAAACATTCAGTACTTC,CASSLGAGGGLAKNIQYF
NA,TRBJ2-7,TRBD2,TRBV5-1,TGCGCCAGCAGCTTGGGGGCGGGAGGACCCTACGAGCAGTACTTC,CASSLGAGGPYEQYF
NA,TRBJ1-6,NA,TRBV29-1,TGCAGCGTTGCTTACAGGGTGGACTCACCCCTCCACTTT,CSVAYRVDSPLHF
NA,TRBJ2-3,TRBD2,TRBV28,TGTGCCAGCAGTTTTCACGGGACTAGCGGGAGTGGAAGCACAGATACGCAGTATTTT,CASSFHGTSGSGSTDTQYF
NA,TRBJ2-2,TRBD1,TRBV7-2,TGTGCCAGCAGACAAGACAGGGCCGGCACCGGGGAGCTGTTTTTT,CASRQDRAGTGELFF
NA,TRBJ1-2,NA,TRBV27,TGTGCCAGCGGTTGGCTGCAGGGCAGCTATGGCTACACCTTC,CASGWLQGSYGYTF
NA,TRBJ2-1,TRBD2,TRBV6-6,TGTGCCAGCAGTCGGTCCGGGACTAGCGGGCTCCTAGGAGGCAATGAGCAGTTCTTC,CASSRSGTSGLLGGNEQFF
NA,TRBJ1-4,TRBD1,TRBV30,TGTGCCTGGACCCCGGGACAGGGAAATAATGAAAAACTGTTTTTT,CAWTPGQGNNEKLFF
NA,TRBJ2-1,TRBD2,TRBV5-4,TGTGCCAGCAGCTTTCTGGCTAGCGGCAATGAGCAGTTCTTC,CASSFLASGNEQFF
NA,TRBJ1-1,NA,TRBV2,TGTGCCAGCATCAGGGAAGGACGGGAAGCTTTCTTT,CASIREGREAFF
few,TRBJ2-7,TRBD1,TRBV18,TGTGCCAGCTCACCGGGACAGTCTGACGAGCAGTACTTC,CASSPGQSDEQYF
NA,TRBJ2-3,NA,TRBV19,TGTGCCAGTAGGCAGGGGCTGCACACAGATACGCAGTATTTT,CASRQGLHTDTQYF
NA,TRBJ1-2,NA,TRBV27,TGTGCCAGCAGTTTGATGGAGGGGCATGGCTACACCTTC,CASSLMEGHGYTF
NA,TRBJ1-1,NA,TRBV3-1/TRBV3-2,TGTGCCAGCAGCCCATATGGAGGGGCCGGGATCACTGAAGCTTTCTTT,CASSPYGGAGITEAFF
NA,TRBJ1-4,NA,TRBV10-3,TGTGCCATCAGTGAGCCGGGAAGGCTGGGGGAAAAACTGTTTTTT,CAISEPGRLGEKLFF
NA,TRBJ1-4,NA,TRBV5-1,TGCGCCAGCAGCTTGTCCCAGACTAATGAAAAACTGTTTTTT,CASSLSQTNEKLFF
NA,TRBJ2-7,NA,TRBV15,TGTGCCACCAGCAGAGAGATAATCGGCGGGGAGCAGTACTTC,CATSREIIGGEQYF
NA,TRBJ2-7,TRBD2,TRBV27,TGTGCCAGCAGTATCGGGACTTTGGCGGGGGTGCAGTACTTC,CASSIGTLAGVQYF
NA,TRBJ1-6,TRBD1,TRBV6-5,TGTGCCAGCAGCGACAGGGCCGGGGGTTCACCCCTCCACTTT,CASSDRAGGSPLHF
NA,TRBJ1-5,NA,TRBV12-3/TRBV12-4,TGTGCCAGCAGCCTGGCGGGGAATCAGCCCCAGCATTTT,CASSLAGNQPQHF
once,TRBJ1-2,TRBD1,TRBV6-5,TGTGCCAGCAGGACAGGGGGCGCTGGCTATGGCTACACCTTC,CASRTGGAGYGYTF
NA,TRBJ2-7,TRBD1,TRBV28,TGTGCCAGCAGCACGCCGGGACAGACCTACGAGCAGTACTTC,CASSTPGQTYEQYF
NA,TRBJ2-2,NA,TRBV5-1,TGCGCCAGCAGCTTTGTTGCGGAGAACACCGGGGAGCTGTTTTTT,CASSFVAENTGELFF
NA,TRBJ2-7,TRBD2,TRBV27,TGTGCCAGCCTCCGGACTAGCGGGCCCCTCACCTACGAGCAGTACTTC,CASLRTSGPLTYEQYF
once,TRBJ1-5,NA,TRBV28,TGTGCCAGCAATCCCCTCAGGGGACCCCATTATAGCAATCAGCCCCAGCATTTT,CASNPLRGPHYSNQPQHF
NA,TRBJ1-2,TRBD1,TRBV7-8,TGTGCCAGCAGCTTAACGACAGGGAACTATGGCTACACCTTC,CASSLTTGNYGYTF
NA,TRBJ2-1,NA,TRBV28,TGTGCCAGCAGTTTAGCGGCCTCCTACAATGAGCAGTTCTTC,CASSLAASYNEQFF
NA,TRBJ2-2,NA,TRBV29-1,TGCAGCGTTGAAGTGTGGCGGCAAGAAACCGGGGAGCTGTTTTTT,CSVEVWRQETGELFF
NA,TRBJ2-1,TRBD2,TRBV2,TGTGCCAGCAGTGAGGGCGCGGGAGGTAGGAATGAGCAGTTCTTC,CASSEGAGGRNEQFF
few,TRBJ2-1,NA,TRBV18,TGTGCCAGCTCACCAGGATTAGCGGATTACAATGAGCAGTTCTTC,CASSPGLADYNEQFF
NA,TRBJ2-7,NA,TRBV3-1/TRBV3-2,TGTGCCAGCAGCCAAGTACATACCCAGAACTACGAGCAGTACTTC,CASSQVHTQNYEQYF
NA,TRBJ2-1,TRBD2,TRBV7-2,TGTGCCAGCAGCTTAGAAGCGGGGAGGGTAAATGAGCAGTTCTTC,CASSLEAGRVNEQFF
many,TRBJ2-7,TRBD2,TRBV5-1,TGCGCCAGCACCTCTGTCATAGCGGGAGATCCAAACGAGCAGTACTTC,CASTSVIAGDPNEQYF
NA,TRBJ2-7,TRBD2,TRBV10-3,TGTGCCATCACCACGGGACTAGCGGGACTATACGAGCAGTACTTC,CAITTGLAGLYEQYF
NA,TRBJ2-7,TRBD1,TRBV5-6,TGTGCCAGCAGCCCCCTGACAGGGACGAAGATCTACGAGCAGTACTTC,CASSPLTGTKIYEQYF
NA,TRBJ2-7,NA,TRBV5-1,TGCGCCAGCAGCTTGGGCCAGGAGCAGTACTTC,CASSLGQEQYF
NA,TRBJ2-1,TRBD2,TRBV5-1,TGCGCCAGCAGCTCGCTAGCGGGCTCCTACAATGAGCAGTTCTTC,CASSSLAGSYNEQFF
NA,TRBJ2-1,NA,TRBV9,TGTGCCAGCAGCCCCCGCCTAACCTACAATGAGCAGTTCTTC,CASSPRLTYNEQFF
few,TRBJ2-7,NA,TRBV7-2,TGTGCCAGCAGCTTAGATGCTAGCAGATCCTACGAGCAGTACTTC,CASSLDASRSYEQYF
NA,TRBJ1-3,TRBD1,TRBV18,TGTGCCAGCTCACCCCTGACAGGGGGGTCTGGAAACACCATATATTTT,CASSPLTGGSGNTIYF
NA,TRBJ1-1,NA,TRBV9,TGTGCCAGCAGAGTAAGTGCGGCGGTTAATACTGAAGCTTTCTTT,CASRVSAAVNTEAFF
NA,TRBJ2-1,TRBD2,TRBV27,TGTGCCACCACCGCTGGTACCGGGACTAGCGACAATGAGCAGTTCTTC,CATTAGTGTSDNEQFF
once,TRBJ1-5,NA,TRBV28,TGTGCCAGCTCTATTGCGTCTCAGCCCCAGCATTTT,CASSIASQPQHF
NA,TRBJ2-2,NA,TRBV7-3,TGTGCCAGCAGCTTAGACCCAAGACAAACCGGGGAGCTGTTTTTT,CASSLDPRQTGELFF